This T cell receptor beta chain was profiled in a study of control samples from healthy donors and cancer patients. Only in-frame clones appear in the TCRdb table, and some are missing; sequencing was by immunoSEQ multiplex PCR. This sample yields around 250,000 clones, of which roughly 87% are seen a single time; more than 10% belongs to the top ten. Germline V gene lookup returns CDR1 KGHSH and CDR2 LQKENI. Trimming removed 1 base from V and 4 bases from J; junction bases left unmatched: 4. The CDR3 has 15 amino acids. The chain couples TRBV18 to TRBJ1-3; 7 bases align to TRBD1. The receptor's source is a woman in her fifties or sixties with lung cancer. The sample was PBMCs. The CDR3 is CASSPQGGLGNTIYF. DNA for the CDR3: TGTGCCAGCTCACCACAAGGGGGCCTCGGAAACACCATATATTTT.